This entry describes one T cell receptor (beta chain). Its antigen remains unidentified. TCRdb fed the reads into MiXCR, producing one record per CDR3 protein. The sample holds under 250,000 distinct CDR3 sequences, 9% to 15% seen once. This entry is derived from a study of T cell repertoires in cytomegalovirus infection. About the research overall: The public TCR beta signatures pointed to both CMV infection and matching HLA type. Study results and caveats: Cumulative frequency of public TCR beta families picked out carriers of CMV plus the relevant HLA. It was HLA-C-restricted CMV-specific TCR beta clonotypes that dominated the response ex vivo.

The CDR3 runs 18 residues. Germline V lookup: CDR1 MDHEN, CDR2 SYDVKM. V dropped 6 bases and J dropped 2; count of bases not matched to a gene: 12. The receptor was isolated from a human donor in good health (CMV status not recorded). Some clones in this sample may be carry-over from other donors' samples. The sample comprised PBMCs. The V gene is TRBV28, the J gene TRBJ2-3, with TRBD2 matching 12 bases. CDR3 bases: TGTGCCAGCAGCCCTGGGACTAGCGGGCTATCATACACAGATACGCAGTATTTT. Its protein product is CASSPGTSGLSYTDTQYF.